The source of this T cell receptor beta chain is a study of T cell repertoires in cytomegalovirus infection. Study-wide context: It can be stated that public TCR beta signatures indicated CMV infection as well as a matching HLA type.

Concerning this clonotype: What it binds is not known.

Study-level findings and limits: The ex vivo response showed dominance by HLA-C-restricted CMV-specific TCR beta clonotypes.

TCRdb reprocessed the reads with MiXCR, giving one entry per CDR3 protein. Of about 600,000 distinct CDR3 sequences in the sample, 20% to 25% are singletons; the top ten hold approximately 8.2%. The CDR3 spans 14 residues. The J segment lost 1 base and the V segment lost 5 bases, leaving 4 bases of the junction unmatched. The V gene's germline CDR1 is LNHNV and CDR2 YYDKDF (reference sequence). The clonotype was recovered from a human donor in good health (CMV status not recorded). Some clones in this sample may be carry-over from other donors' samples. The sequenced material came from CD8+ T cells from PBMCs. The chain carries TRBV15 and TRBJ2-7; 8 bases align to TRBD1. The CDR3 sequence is CATSAGQGSYEQYF. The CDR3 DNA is TGTGCCACCAGCGCAGGACAGGGATCCTACGAGCAGTACTTC. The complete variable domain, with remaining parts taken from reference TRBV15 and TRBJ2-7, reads DAMVIQNPRYQVTQFGKPVTLSCSQTLNHNVMYWYQQKSSQAPKLLFHYYDKDFNNEADTPDNFQSRRPNTSFCFLDIRSPGLGDTAMYLCATSAGQGSYEQYFGPGTRLTVT.